What follows are 14 T cell receptor beta chains derived from one specimen sequenced in a study of shared clonotypes between healthy human individuals. TCRdb's table, derived via immunoSEQ multiplex PCR, lists solely in-frame clones and lacks some. There are about 980,000 clones in the sample; 76% occur only once, and roughly 1.5% lies in the top ten. What was sequenced was memory CD4+ T cells sorted from blood. Indicated subset: CD45RA-negative fraction. The receptors originated from a man younger than 30 in good health.

The chain has TRBV11-2 and TRBJ2-1; a weak D match, TRBD1 (6 bases). The germline V gene has CDR1 SGHAT and CDR2 FQNNGV. With 5 bases removed from V and 7 bases from J, the gap between germline ends came to 12 bases. CDR3 length: 13 amino acids. The DNA of the CDR3 is TGTGCCAGCAGCCCCTCCAGGGGAAATGAGCAGTTCTTC. Its protein is CASSPSRGNEQFF.

The chain joins TRBV15 to TRBJ1-5, with D possibly TRBD1 on 6 matching bases. Per germline, CDR1 LNHNV and CDR2 YYDKDF (reference sequence). V lost 3 bases to trimming and J lost 0 bases, with 9 bases between them. The CDR3 spans 15 residues. For the CDR3, the DNA is TGTGCCACCAGCAGCGGGACAACTAGCAATCAGCCCCAGCATTTT. It specifies CATSSGTTSNQPQHF.

The chain recombines TRBV5-6 with TRBJ1-2, with 7 bases fitting TRBD1. The J segment lost 6 bases and the V segment lost 3 bases, leaving 5 bases of the junction unmatched. CDR3 length: 13 amino acids. Per the germline V gene, CDR1 is SGHDT and CDR2 is YYEEEE. CDR3 in amino acids: CASSSRTGHGYTF. CDR3 nucleotides: TGTGCCAGCAGCTCTAGGACAGGCCATGGCTACACCTTC.

The gene calls are TRBV5-1 and TRBJ2-5; 16 positions match TRBD2. J lost 3 bases, V lost 3 bases, and 2 bases had no gene match. There are 16 residues in the CDR3. Per the germline V gene, CDR1 is SGHRS and CDR2 is YFSETQ. The CDR3 loop is CASSWGTSGREETQYF. The CDR3 nucleotides read TGCGCCAGCAGCTGGGGGACTAGCGGGAGGGAAGAGACCCAGTACTTC.

The chain joins TRBV10-2 to TRBJ2-7; no definite D call. V dropped 5 bases and J dropped 3 bases, with 8 bases sitting between them. The CDR3 length is 12 residues. CDR1 is WSHSY, CDR2 SAAADI, per germline. CDR3 in DNA: TGCGCCAGCAGTTTGCCCTTCTACGAGCAGTACTTC. Translating gives CASSLPFYEQYF.

To note about this clone: With a much larger clone just one base away, this may be a read error. V is TRBV27 and J is TRBJ1-1; weak D call: TRBD1 (5 bases). V was trimmed by 6 bases and J by 0 bases, leaving 8 bases between them. Germline assignment: CDR1 MNHEY and CDR2 SMNVEV (reference sequence). The CDR3 is 13 amino acids. In nucleotides, the CDR3 is TGTGCCAGCAGGGGGGAGTTGAACACTGAAGCTTTCTTT. Protein sequence: CASRGELNTEAFF.

The V gene is TRBV7-3, the J gene TRBJ2-7, with D tentatively TRBD1 or TRBD2 (6 bases each). Trimming removed 3 bases at V and 4 bases at J, with 13 bases between. Per the germline V gene, CDR1 is SGHTA and CDR2 is FQGTGA. The CDR3 loop spans 14 amino acids. CDR3 sequence: CASSFNSGAYEQYF. As DNA, the CDR3 is TGTGCCAGCAGCTTTAATTCGGGGGCGTACGAGCAGTACTTC.

This clone has only one observation. The chain has TRBV6-5 and TRBJ2-5, with TRBD1 identical over 10 bases. V trimming: 0 bases; J trimming: 5 bases; junction bases outside the gene matches: 3. Per the germline V gene, CDR1 is MNHEY and CDR2 is SVGAGI. CDR3 length equals 15 residues. CDR3 bases: TGTGCCAGCAGTTACTCCGGACAGGGGGGGGAGACCCAGTACTTC. It yields the protein CASSYSGQGGETQYF.

The chain links TRBV18 to TRBJ2-5; tentatively, D is TRBD1 (5 bases). The CDR3 totals 14 residues. CDR1 KGHSH and CDR2 LQKENI come from the germline V gene. V was pared by 2 bases and J by 4 bases, with 11 bases between. CDR3 bases: TGTGCCAGCTCACCAATTGGGGCCGGAGAGACCCAGTACTTC. The encoded protein is CASSPIGAGETQYF.

This clone has a single count. The CDR3 DNA follows: TGTGCCAGCAGTCGACTAGCTCCAGGGGAAGATACGCAGTATTTT. Translating it yields CASSRLAPGEDTQYF. The chain joins TRBV6-5 to TRBJ2-3, with D possibly TRBD2 on 7 matching bases. Deletions cut 5 bases from V and 5 bases from J, with 17 bases between. The CDR3 sequence is 15 residues long. Germline CDR1 MNHEY, CDR2 SVGAGI.

J is TRBJ2-5 and V is TRBV5-1; D not resolved. The CDR3 loop spans 15 amino acids. With 6 bases removed from V and 1 base from J, the gap between germline ends came to 16 bases. Germline values: CDR1 SGHRS, CDR2 YFSETQ. CDR3 sequence reads: CASNPLGGPQETQYF. In DNA, the CDR3 is TGCGCCAGCAACCCACTTGGCGGCCCCCAAGAGACCCAGTACTTC.

The rearrangement uses TRBV10-1 and TRBJ1-1, with unresolved D. Trimming left V 6 bases short and J 0 bases short, with 8 bases between. Germline V gene lookup returns CDR1 WNHNN and CDR2 SYGVQD (reference sequence). This CDR3 is 13 amino acids long. The CDR3 region is CASRESMNTEAFF. The CDR3 DNA reads as TGCGCCAGCAGGGAATCCATGAACACTGAAGCTTTCTTT.

V is TRBV7-2 and J is TRBJ1-5; TRBD1 matches at 9 bases. V lost 1 base to trimming and J lost 6 bases; unmatched junction nucleotides: 7. CDR3 size: 16 residues. The germline gives CDR1 SGHTA, CDR2 FQGNSA. The CDR3 region is CASSLGPGTGSQPQHF. The CDR3, as DNA: TGTGCCAGCAGCTTAGGTCCAGGGACAGGGAGTCAGCCCCAGCATTTT.

The chain employs TRBV6-7 and TRBJ2-1; D is undetermined. TRBV6-7 is marked as an open reading frame, function uncertain. The V gene lost 7 bases and the J gene lost 3 bases, with 10 bases spanning the gap. The CDR3 spans 13 residues. The CDR3 nucleotides read TGTGCCAGCACCCACGGGCTCTACAATGAGCAGTTCTTC. It specifies CASTHGLYNEQFF.